This entry concerns a single T cell receptor (beta chain). Antigen unknown. Primers included in the PCR were 60 Vbeta and 13 Jbeta primers. The data were produced by immunoSEQ multiplex PCR, yet TCRdb's version contains in-frame clones alone and is incomplete. Here the sample spans about 100,000 clones, around 80% being singletons. V lost 5 bases to trimming and J lost 10 bases, with 11 bases between them. Germline V lookup: CDR1 SGHAT, CDR2 FQNNGV. The CDR3 length is 11 residues. The sample originates from a study of cytomegalovirus exposure and HLA in healthy donors. At the level of the study: Early release data held 85 million or so unique TCRs from HLA-typed donors. Study outcomes and limitations: CMV antigen specificity was confirmed in vitro for three CMV-associated chains. The likely origin of a cluster of highly shared sequence variants was a sequencing artifact.

The sequence was collected from a woman between 40 and 50 years old in good health and CMV-seronegative. The chain is built from TRBV11-2 and TRBJ1-2; D gene uncertain. The sequencing input was PBMCs. Here the CDR3 DNA reads TGTGCCAGCAGCGCGGGTCTTCACTACACCTTC. Amino acids: CASSAGLHYTF.